The T cell receptor (beta chain) described here comes from a study of breast tumors, draining lymph nodes, adjacent tissues. Study-wide findings and caveats: Compared with lymph nodes, tumors were less diverse; compared with nontumor tissue, more.

The germline V gene has CDR1 KGHDR and CDR2 SFDVKD. This CDR3 contains 14 residues. One entry per CDR3 protein, called by TCRdb with MiXCR from the multiplex PCR reads. The sample records around 110,000 distinct CDR3 sequences, 30% being singletons. The lymph nodes were axillary draining lymph nodes from breast cancer patients. This clonotype was seen only once. What it recognizes is unknown. The junction shows a germline mismatch at one end, possibly a read error. The genes are TRBV24-1 and TRBJ2-3; D gene unclear. The sequenced sample consisted of axillary lymph node tissue. This clonotype was obtained from a female donor with breast cancer. Some clones in this sample may be carry-over from other donors' samples. CDR3: CATSDLRGTDTQHF. CDR3 in DNA: TGTGCCACCAGTGATTTGAGAGGAACAGATACGCAGCATTTC.